The clone carrying this T cell receptor beta chain was seen only a few times. The antigen is undetermined. The entry originates in a study of OX40 agonist ivuxolimab in advanced cancers. Overall study: Cancers in dose escalation were hepatocellular, melanoma, renal cell and head and neck. Study conclusions and caveats: There was clonal expansion of CD4+ and CD8+ blood T cells by week 6 at 0.1 to 3.0 mg/kg.

The length of the CDR3 is 15 residues. Losses at the gene ends were 5 bases for V and 0 bases for J; bases not matched to a gene: 7. Looked up from germline, CDR1 is SGHKS and CDR2 is YYEKEE (reference sequence). The protocol was immunoSEQ multiplex PCR, while the TCRdb copy is restricted to in-frame clones and leaves out a portion. This sample yields 65,000 to 90,000 clones, of which 75% to 90% are seen a single time; 0.4% to 0.65% belongs to the top ten. Here the sequenced sample was CD4+ or CD8+ T cells sorted from blood, taken in a trial of the OX40 agonist ivuxolimab. The gene calls are TRBV5-5 and TRBJ1-1, with TRBD1 matching 7 bases. The sequence was collected from an adult with an advanced solid tumor such as melanoma, head and neck, liver or kidney cancer. For the CDR3, the DNA is TGTGCCAGCAGTTGGCGGACAGGCATGAACACTGAAGCTTTCTTT. Its translation is CASSWRTGMNTEAFF.